This TCR beta chain was recovered during a study of blood T cell repertoires in COVID-19. V trimming: 2 bases; J trimming: 0 bases; junction bases outside the gene matches: 4. The CDR3 loop spans 16 amino acids. Germline lookup yields CDR1 MDHEN and CDR2 SYDVKM. The method was immunoSEQ multiplex PCR; TCRdb's version includes in-frame clones alone and lacks a portion of them. The sample has hundreds of thousands of clones; around 83% are singletons. The TCR originated in a woman aged 50 to 60 with acute or convalescent COVID-19. Sequences were obtained from peripheral blood. The chain recombines TRBV28 with TRBJ1-5; 7 positions match TRBD1. The CDR3 is CASSLTGVNSNQPQHF. DNA of the CDR3: TGTGCCAGCAGTTTAACAGGGGTCAATAGCAATCAGCCCCAGCATTTT. The entire variable domain, with the rest obtained from reference TRBV28 and TRBJ1-5, is as follows: DVKVTQSSRYLVKRTGEKVFLECVQDMDHENMFWYRQDPGLGLRLIYFSYDVKMKEKGDIPEGYSVSREKKERFSLILESASTNQTSMYLCASSLTGVNSNQPQHFGDGTRLSIL.